This record covers a single TCR beta chain. What it recognizes is unknown. This may come from a read error, since a much larger clone is one base off. TCR beta cDNA came from approximately 490 ng total RNA, primed with a constant-region primer. Libraries for TCR beta were built through three nested multiplex PCR rounds, which together made up a slightly modified ARM-PCR procedure. The study ran its first two PCR rounds for nine to eleven cycles each, using TRBV1-TRBV30 forward primers and a C-beta reverse primer. Using its own MiXCR run on the multiplex PCR reads, TCRdb lists one record per CDR3 protein. The profile shows roughly 32,000 distinct CDR3 sequences, 74% of them singletons. This sample was taken from a study of tumor-infiltrating lymphocytes in primary liver carcinoma. Co-extraction of RNA and DNA was performed on roughly 20-31 mg of unsorted bulk tissue. Whole-study results and caveats: The 250 largest clones made up significantly more of tumor than blood repertoires (p = 0.039).

Germline values: CDR1 SGHAT, CDR2 FQNNGV. With 6 bases removed from V and 8 bases from J, the gap between germline ends came to 8 bases. CDR3 length equals 12 residues. The source material was liver tumor tissue from sampling region 4. This sample's subset: tumor region T4, right-lateral pole. The receptor was isolated from a man aged 35-49 years with primary liver carcinoma and hepatitis B virus infection. This chain joins TRBV11-2 and TRBJ1-6; D is undetermined. The DNA for the CDR3 is TGTGCCAGCAGGTTCGGAGATTCACCCCTCCACTTT. It codes for CASRFGDSPLHF.